Each of the 2 T cell receptor beta chains below was sequenced from the same sample in a study. MiXCR was run by TCRdb on the 5' RACE reads, yielding one entry per CDR3 protein. The table lists about 57,000 distinct CDR3 sequences, about 28% of them singletons. Treg sorting used a CD4+CD25+CD127-/low gate. The source material was tumor-infiltrating Tregs sorted from the breast tumor. The source is a female donor with breast cancer.

The V and J genes are TRBV7-3 and TRBJ1-4; D is possibly TRBD1 (5 bases). Trimming removed 5 bases from V and 7 bases from J, with 11 bases in between. The CDR3 extends over 13 amino acids. The germline V gene encodes CDR1 SGHTA and CDR2 FQGTGA. For the CDR3, the DNA is TGTGCCAGCAGCCCGAATGGGGGTGAAAAACTGTTTTTT. Translation gives CASSPNGGEKLFF. Variable domain in full (rest from reference TRBV7-3 and TRBJ1-4): GAGVSQTPSNKVTEKGKYVELRCDPISGHTALYWYRQSLGQGPEFLIYFQGTGAADDSGLPNDRFFAVRPEGSVSTLKIQRTERGDSAVYLCASSPNGGEKLFFGSGTQLSVL.

This clonotype was seen a few times. The chain recombines TRBV13 with TRBJ2-3, with D maybe TRBD1 (5 bases). Germline V CDR1 and CDR2: PRHDT, FYEKMQ (reference sequence). V was pared by 2 bases and J by 4 bases, with 10 bases between. CDR3 length: 14 amino acids. The CDR3: CASSLPRVSDTQYF. The CDR3 coding sequence is TGTGCCAGCAGCTTACCCAGGGTGTCAGATACGCAGTATTTT.